Listed here are 18 T cell receptor beta chains from one sample, sequenced in a study of blood T cells in healthy people across ages. Sample-barcoded 5' priming and a J-beta primer mix drove a second PCR of about 7 to 12 cycles. TCRdb recomputed calls from the 5' RACE reads with MiXCR, one row per CDR3 protein. Of hundreds of thousands of distinct CDR3 sequences listed, about 26% are singletons. Separately, the same data were catalogued under a study of T cells of mothers and their children.

Source material: blood. The receptors were gathered from a boy aged 2-15 years in good health.

This rearrangement joins TRBV30 to TRBJ1-5; no clear D gene. Between the trimmed V and J ends, which lost 3 bases and 6 bases, there was a span of 12 bases. This CDR3 has 13 residues. Per the germline V gene, CDR1 is GTSNPN and CDR2 is SVGIG (reference sequence). In DNA, the CDR3 is TGTGCCTGGAGGAGGAGGGTGGGTCAGCCCCAGCATTTT. Its protein is CAWRRRVGQPQHF.

V usage is TRBV7-9 and J usage is TRBJ1-2; no firm D call. The V end lost 5 bases, the J end lost 2 bases, and 12 bases lay between the germline ends. Germline lookup yields CDR1 SEHNR and CDR2 FQNEAQ (reference sequence). CDR3 size: 14 residues. CDR3 nucleotides: TGTGCCAGCAGCCCCAAAGCAACAAACTATGGCTACACCTTC. Encoded protein: CASSPKATNYGYTF. The variable domain in full, completed from reference TRBV7-9 and TRBJ1-2, reads DTGVSQNPRHKITKRGQNVTFRCDPISEHNRLYWYRQTLGQGPEFLTYFQNEAQLEKSRLLSDRFSAERPKGSFSTLEIQRTEQGDSAMYLCASSPKATNYGYTFGSGTRLTVV.

The chain employs TRBV10-3 and TRBJ2-5; TRBD2 matches at 12 bases. Per the germline V gene, CDR1 is ENHRY and CDR2 is SYGVKD. J lost 5 bases, V lost 10 bases, and 5 bases had no gene match. The CDR3 extends over 13 amino acids. This CDR3 reads CATQGLAGETQYF. For the CDR3, the DNA is TGTGCCACCCAGGGACTAGCGGGTGAGACCCAGTACTTC.

The V and J genes are TRBV7-6 and TRBJ1-6; no reliable D call. Between the trimmed V and J ends, which lost 4 bases and 7 bases, there was a span of 8 bases. Germline loops: CDR1 SGHVS, CDR2 FNYEAQ. CDR3 length: 13 residues. The CDR3 reads CASSYNSNSPLHF. CDR3 DNA: TGTGCCAGCAGCTACAACAGCAATTCACCCCTCCACTTT.

This sequence joins TRBV6-2 or TRBV6-3 and TRBJ2-5, with a weak D call TRBD1 (5 bases). The germline V gene has CDR1 MNHEY and CDR2 SVGEGT. V dropped 5 bases and J dropped 2 bases, with 12 bases sitting between them. This CDR3 region has 14 residues. The CDR3 sequence is CASSPDIPQETQYF. The CDR3 DNA sequence: TGTGCCAGCAGTCCGGACATTCCTCAAGAGACCCAGTACTTC.

This chain uses TRBV6-5 with TRBJ2-5; 10 bases line up with TRBD2. The J call may not be correct, given that the DNA end is closer to TRBJ2-1. Germline CDR1 MNHEY, CDR2 SVGAGI. The CDR3 has 16 amino acids. The CDR3 coding sequence is TGTGCCAGCAGTTACGCCGCTAGCGGGAGAAACAATGAGCAGTTCTTC. Amino acid sequence: CASSYAASGRNNEQFF.

This sequence joins TRBV2 and TRBJ2-7, with a tentative D call TRBD2 (6 bases). Trimming took 2 bases from V and 3 from J, leaving 14 bases between them. Germline assignment: CDR1 SNHLY and CDR2 FYNNEI. This CDR3 has 15 residues. The CDR3 spells CASSEPGTLGYEQYF. The CDR3 region has the DNA TGTGCCAGCAGTGAACCCGGGACTCTGGGCTACGAGCAGTACTTC.

This clonotype was found a few times. The CDR3 sequence is CASSVDGGQDTQYF. CDR3 coding DNA: TGTGCCAGCAGCGTAGACGGGGGCCAAGATACGCAGTATTTT. This chain joins TRBV9 and TRBJ2-3, with D possibly called TRBD1 or TRBD2 (6 bases each). The V end lost 0 bases, the J end lost 5 bases, and 10 bases lay between the germline ends. CDR1 is SGDLS and CDR2 is YYNGEE in the germline V gene. CDR3 length: 14 residues.

This clonotype was counted between two and nine times. V and J are TRBV13 and TRBJ2-7; no clear D. This CDR3 spans 15 amino acids. CDR1 PRHDT and CDR2 FYEKMQ come from the germline V gene (reference sequence). V dropped 2 bases and J dropped 2 bases, with 13 bases sitting between them. CDR3 sequence (DNA): TGTGCCAGCAGCTTAAATCAGGCCTCCCCCTACGAGCAGTACTTC. Residues: CASSLNQASPYEQYF.

CDR3 bases: TGCGCCAGCAGCTTGGGGCAGGCCGGTGACACCATATATTTT. The encoded protein is CASSLGQAGDTIYF. This chain joins TRBV5-1 and TRBJ1-3; no clear D. Germline V gene sequence: CDR1 SGHRS, CDR2 YFSETQ. Trimming took off 0 bases at V and 8 bases at J, with 12 bases between the two ends. The CDR3 sequence is 14 residues long.

This clonotype was found once. V usage is TRBV29-1 and J usage is TRBJ2-1, with D tentatively TRBD2 (6 bases). V was cut by 0 bases and J by 9 bases, with 12 bases left in between. In germline, CDR1 is SQVTM, CDR2 ANQGSEA. There are 13 residues in the CDR3. In DNA form, the CDR3 reads TGCAGCGTTGAAGACCAACTAGCTGGTGAGCAGTTCTTC. Its protein is CSVEDQLAGEQFF.

The chain carries TRBV6-2 or TRBV6-3 and TRBJ2-7; TRBD2 aligns across 12 bases. This CDR3 has 19 residues. Germline trimming cut 1 base from V and 2 bases from J; bases unmatched to any gene: 12. The germline gives CDR1 MNHEY, CDR2 SVGEGT. CDR3 DNA: TGTGCCAGCAGTTACTGGGGACTAGCGGGTGCCTACCCACCCTACGAGCAGTACTTC. Its translation is CASSYWGLAGAYPPYEQYF.

This clonotype has just a few counts. A junction end diverges from the germline sequence, so it may reflect a read error. This chain connects TRBV7-9 to TRBJ2-2, with 14 bases lining up with TRBD2. The CDR3 spans 17 residues. The V gene's germline CDR1 is SEHNR and CDR2 FQNEAQ (reference sequence). The CDR3 bases are TGTGCCAGCAGGCGACTAGCGGGAGGGCCAACCACCGGGGAGTTGTTTTTT. This codes for CASRRLAGGPTTGELFF.

This clonotype was seen a handful of times. The chain carries TRBV4-3 and TRBJ2-5, with a weak D call TRBD2 (6 bases). The CDR3 totals 14 residues. The germline V and J ends were trimmed by 1 base and 5 bases, with 11 bases remaining between them. Germline CDR1 and CDR2: LGHNA and YSLEER. CDR3 DNA: TGCGCCAGCAGCCAAGGGGCGGGGTCGGAGACCCAGTACTTC. This translates into CASSQGAGSETQYF.

This clonotype was counted only a few times. The chain recombines TRBV6-5 with TRBJ1-1; perhaps TRBD1 as D (6 bases). V was clipped by 6 bases and J by 4 bases, with 12 bases between them. Germline CDR1 is MNHEY and CDR2 is SVGAGI. The CDR3 is made up of 13 amino acids. The CDR3 region has the DNA TGTGCCAGCAGGGGGGGGGCGGCCACTGAAGCTTTCTTT. This translates into CASRGGAATEAFF.

The chain recombines TRBV29-1 with TRBJ1-1; D is undetermined. The germline CDR1 and CDR2 sequences are SQVTM and ANQGSEA. The CDR3 contains 11 residues. Trimming removed 1 base at V and 0 bases at J, with 0 bases between. Written as DNA, the CDR3 is TGCAGCGTTGAAGTGAACACTGAAGCTTTCTTT. As protein: CSVEVNTEAFF.

This chain uses TRBV5-1 with TRBJ2-1; D perhaps matches TRBD1 (6 bases). Trimming cost V 7 bases and J 4 bases, with 12 bases left between them. CDR1 is SGHRS, CDR2 YFSETQ, per germline. The length of the CDR3 is 13 residues. The DNA for the CDR3 is TGCGCCAGCCGACTGGACAGATACAATGAGCAGTTCTTC. It codes for CASRLDRYNEQFF.

This clonotype was observed a few times. The junction shows a germline mismatch at one end, possibly a read error. The chain employs TRBV24-1 and TRBJ2-3; D gene ambiguous. This CDR3 comprises 13 residues. Per germline, CDR1 KGHDR and CDR2 SFDVKD. CDR3 bases: TGTGCCACCGGTGATGGAAGCACAGATACGCAGTATTTT. This encodes CATGDGSTDTQYF.